This entry lists 30 T cell receptor beta chains sequenced from one sample in a study of shared clonotypes between healthy human individuals. Sequenced by immunoSEQ multiplex PCR; TCRdb stores in-frame clones only, minus some. The sample carries roughly 2.4 million clones, 90% to 97% recorded once. The sample taken for sequencing was naive CD4+ T cells sorted from blood. Subset reported: CD45RA+ positively selected. The receptor set was obtained from a man aged 18 to 29 in good health.

The chain carries TRBV4-2 and TRBJ2-7; the D gene is possibly TRBD1 (6 bases). V lost 1 base to trimming and J lost 2 bases, with 12 bases between them. CDR1 is LGHNA, CDR2 YNFKEQ, per germline. This CDR3 region has 15 residues. CDR3 protein: CASSQAATGAYEQYF. The CDR3 DNA reads TGTGCCAGCAGCCAAGCAGCGACAGGTGCCTACGAGCAGTACTTC.

V is TRBV6-6 and J is TRBJ1-5, with TRBD1 identical over 9 bases. The length of the CDR3 is 16 residues. V was clipped by 4 bases and J by 0 bases; unmatched bases: 4. Germline CDR1 MNHNY, CDR2 SVGAGI (reference sequence). As DNA, the CDR3 is TGTGCCAGCAGTTCCAGGGACAGGGCTAGCAATCAGCCCCAGCATTTT. Amino acid sequence: CASSSRDRASNQPQHF.

This chain uses TRBV19 with TRBJ1-6, with a weak D call TRBD1 (6 bases). The CDR3 sequence is 18 residues long. The germline CDR1 and CDR2 sequences are LNHDA and SQIVND (reference sequence). Trimming removed 5 bases at V and 6 bases at J, with 23 bases between. CDR3 DNA: TGTGCCAGTAGTGAAGACCCTATGACAGGAGTAATTAATTCACCCCTCCACTTT. Residues: CASSEDPMTGVINSPLHF. Variable domain in full (rest from reference TRBV19 and TRBJ1-6): DGGITQSPKYLFRKEGQNVTLSCEQNLNHDAMYWYRQDPGQGLRLIYYSQIVNDFQKGDIAEGYSVSREKKESFPLTVTSAQKNPTAFYLCASSEDPMTGVINSPLHFGNGTRLTVT.

J is TRBJ1-5 and V is TRBV6-6; TRBD1 matches 7 bases. This CDR3 comprises 15 residues. The V gene's germline CDR1 is MNHNY and CDR2 SVGAGI (reference sequence). With 6 bases clipped from V and 2 bases from J, the junction kept 7 bases outside the gene matches. The CDR3 region is CASSLGQARNQPQHF. DNA of the CDR3: TGTGCCAGCAGCCTCGGACAGGCCCGCAATCAGCCCCAGCATTTT.

This clone was counted a few times. The chain has TRBV14 and TRBJ1-1; D is possibly TRBD1 (6 bases). Germline V CDR1 and CDR2: SGHDN, FVKESK. Trimming cost V 3 bases and J 4 bases, with 9 bases left between them. The CDR3 length is 13 residues. The CDR3 DNA reads TGTGCCAGCAGCCAGCAGGGGTTCACTGAAGCTTTCTTT. It yields the protein CASSQQGFTEAFF.

The rearrangement links TRBV19 to TRBJ2-7, with 8 bases that match TRBD2. Germline values: CDR1 LNHDA, CDR2 SQIVND (reference sequence). The CDR3 runs 13 residues. Losses at the gene ends were 6 bases for V and 4 bases for J; bases not matched to a gene: 5. The CDR3 sequence is CASRLAGGYEQYF. The CDR3 DNA reads TGTGCCAGTAGGTTGGCGGGAGGATACGAGCAGTACTTC. The complete variable domain, with remaining parts taken from reference TRBV19 and TRBJ2-7, reads DGGITQSPKYLFRKEGQNVTLSCEQNLNHDAMYWYRQDPGQGLRLIYYSQIVNDFQKGDIAEGYSVSREKKESFPLTVTSAQKNPTAFYLCASRLAGGYEQYFGPGTRLTVT.

The chain links TRBV6-5 to TRBJ1-1, with no clear D. From germline, CDR1 is MNHEY and CDR2 SVGAGI. V was shortened by 10 bases and J by 3 bases, with 9 bases between the two germline ends. The CDR3 extends over 11 amino acids. CDR3 protein: CATRDDTEAFF. DNA for the CDR3: TGTGCCACTCGAGATGACACTGAAGCTTTCTTT.

The gene calls are TRBV2 and TRBJ2-7; D call uncertain. Deletions cut 7 bases from V and 5 bases from J, with 15 bases between. Germline V lookup: CDR1 SNHLY, CDR2 FYNNEI. This CDR3 has 13 amino acids. The CDR3 sequence is CASNLLVIHEQYF. DNA for the CDR3: TGTGCCAGCAACCTCTTGGTCATCCACGAGCAGTACTTC. Variable domain in full (rest from reference TRBV2 and TRBJ2-7): EPEVTQTPSHQVTQMGQEVILRCVPISNHLYFYWYRQILGQKVEFLVSFYNNEISEKSEIFDDQFSVERPDGSNFTLKIRSTKLEDSAMYFCASNLLVIHEQYFGPGTRLTVT.

V is TRBV19 and J is TRBJ1-5; 10 positions agree with TRBD1. Germline values: CDR1 LNHDA, CDR2 SQIVND (reference sequence). The CDR3 is made up of 17 amino acids. Germline trimming cut 3 bases from V and 7 bases from J; bases unmatched to any gene: 12. The CDR3 DNA reads TGTGCCAGTAGTATCGCGTCTGGGACAGGGGTTGGGCAGCCCCAGCATTTT. Translating it yields CASSIASGTGVGQPQHF.

This chain joins TRBV7-2 and TRBJ2-7, with a tentative D call TRBD2 (6 bases). Germline V gene lookup returns CDR1 SGHTA and CDR2 FQGNSA. V was pared by 6 bases and J by 1 base, with 16 bases between. This CDR3 has 15 amino acids. CDR3 loop: CASREVGSGSYEQYF. The CDR3 bases are TGTGCCAGCAGAGAAGTAGGTAGCGGATCCTACGAGCAGTACTTC.

The CDR3 sequence is CACTHLGYEQYF. The CDR3 nucleotides are TGTGCCTGCACCCACTTAGGCTACGAGCAGTACTTC. V gene TRBV30 combines with J gene TRBJ2-7; D unresolved. This CDR3 has 12 amino acids. Trimming removed 6 bases from V and 3 bases from J, with 12 bases in between. The germline V gene encodes CDR1 GTSNPN and CDR2 SVGIG (reference sequence).

This chain links TRBV5-1 with TRBJ1-1; D call uncertain. V was shortened by 0 bases and J by 1 base, with 7 bases between the two germline ends. Germline V gene lookup returns CDR1 SGHRS and CDR2 YFSETQ. The CDR3 loop spans 14 amino acids. The CDR3 loop is CASSLAAKNTEAFF. The CDR3 nucleotides read TGCGCCAGCAGCTTGGCCGCTAAGAACACTGAAGCTTTCTTT.

The rearrangement uses TRBV30 and TRBJ2-1; 11 bases are a match to TRBD2. There are 15 residues in the CDR3. The junction had 8 bases not matched to a gene; V was cut back by 4 bases and J by 6 bases. Germline V CDR1 and CDR2: GTSNPN, SVGIG (reference sequence). The CDR3 protein is CAWNGLAGAFNEQFF. The CDR3 region has the DNA TGTGCCTGGAACGGACTAGCGGGTGCGTTCAATGAGCAGTTCTTC.

The gene calls are TRBV5-6 and TRBJ2-3; tentative D call: TRBD2 (5 bases). The CDR3 runs to 14 residues. Germline CDR1 is SGHDT and CDR2 is YYEEEE. Trimming stripped 1 base from V and 3 bases from J, with 9 bases between. The CDR3 nucleotides are TGTGCCAGCAGCTTGATGGGAGATACAGATACGCAGTATTTT. This encodes CASSLMGDTDTQYF.

CDR3 DNA: TGTGCCAGTAGTAAATCTGGGACTAGCGGTCAGATATCGTTGTTCTTC. The encoded protein is CASSKSGTSGQISLFF. The chain joins TRBV19 to TRBJ2-1, with 11 bases aligning to TRBD2. In germline, CDR1 is LNHDA, CDR2 SQIVND (reference sequence). Losses at the gene ends were 4 bases for V and 15 bases for J; bases not matched to a gene: 17. The CDR3 loop spans 16 amino acids.

Note on this clone: This sample includes further DNA sequences coding for the same CDR3. V and J are TRBV18 and TRBJ2-2; D is perhaps TRBD1 (5 bases). The CDR3 length is 14 residues. With 3 bases removed from V and 3 bases from J, the gap between germline ends came to 8 bases. The germline gives CDR1 KGHSH, CDR2 LQKENI. Here the CDR3 reads CASSPGRYTGELFF. The CDR3 DNA is TGTGCCAGCTCACCGGGGCGGTACACCGGGGAGCTGTTTTTT.

The genes are TRBV18 and TRBJ1-1; possible D gene TRBD1, 5 bases. Between the trimmed V and J ends, which lost 3 bases and 6 bases, there was a span of 17 bases. CDR1 is KGHSH, CDR2 LQKENI, per germline. The CDR3 consists of 15 residues. CDR3 in amino acids: CASSPTRDPWAEAFF. The CDR3 bases are TGTGCCAGCTCACCGACCCGGGACCCTTGGGCTGAAGCTTTCTTT.

The chain has TRBV6-5 and TRBJ1-1; TRBD1 matches 8 bases. The CDR3 spans 15 residues. Germline values: CDR1 MNHEY, CDR2 SVGAGI. Trimming took 8 bases from V and 7 from J; bases not matched to a gene: 15. The CDR3 loop is CASARQGAYNHEAFF. DNA of the CDR3: TGTGCCAGCGCCCGGCAGGGGGCCTATAATCATGAAGCTTTCTTT.

The chain is built from TRBV9 and TRBJ2-2, with TRBD1 matching over 11 bases. With 4 bases clipped from V and 6 bases from J, the junction kept 5 bases outside the gene matches. The CDR3 totals 15 residues. CDR1 SGDLS and CDR2 YYNGEE come from the germline V gene. The CDR3 DNA reads as TGTGCCAGCAGCTTCGGACAGGGGGCCTCCGGGGAGCTGTTTTTT. It encodes CASSFGQGASGELFF.

To note about this clone: Other DNA sequences within the sample encode an identical CDR3. CDR3 sequence: CASRPTGTLYEQYF. DNA of the CDR3: TGTGCCAGCAGGCCGACAGGGACCCTCTACGAGCAGTACTTC. The V and J genes are TRBV27 and TRBJ2-7, with 7 bases aligning to TRBD1. The germline V gene has CDR1 MNHEY and CDR2 SMNVEV (reference sequence). The length of the CDR3 is 14 residues. The trim removed 6 bases at V and 3 bases at J, leaving 8 bases unmatched.

Comments on this clone: The sample has other DNA sequences that encode this CDR3 too. The rearrangement uses TRBV6-5 and TRBJ2-7, with 10 nucleotides matching TRBD1. The CDR3 is 14 residues long. Looked up from germline, CDR1 is MNHEY and CDR2 is SVGAGI. Germline trimming cut 2 bases from V and 4 bases from J; bases unmatched to any gene: 2. CDR3 coding DNA: TGTGCCAGCAGTTACAGGGACAGGGGATACGAGCAGTACTTC. Translation: CASSYRDRGYEQYF.

The V gene is TRBV4-2, the J gene TRBJ2-3; 7 bases match TRBD2. The CDR3 consists of 16 residues. The ends lost 0 bases at V and 1 base at J; junction bases unmatched: 4. Germline V gene lookup returns CDR1 LGHNA and CDR2 YNFKEQ. This chain's CDR3 is CASSQEGTSGTDTQYF. In DNA form, the CDR3 reads TGTGCCAGCAGCCAAGAGGGAACTAGCGGCACAGATACGCAGTATTTT.

CDR3 nucleotides: TGTGCCAGCTGGACGGCCGTCTATAATTCACCCCTCCACTTT. This encodes CASWTAVYNSPLHF. The rearrangement joins TRBV28 to TRBJ1-6; no clear D. The length of the CDR3 is 14 residues. CDR1 is MDHEN and CDR2 is SYDVKM in the germline V gene. V lost 8 bases, J lost 3 bases, and 11 bases lay in between.

This sequence joins TRBV19 and TRBJ1-2; no firm D call. Per the germline V gene, CDR1 is LNHDA and CDR2 is SQIVND (reference sequence). Trimming cost V 3 bases and J 0 bases, with 8 bases left between them. The CDR3 is 14 amino acids. Here the CDR3 reads CASSIVAANYGYTF. The CDR3 region has the DNA TGTGCCAGTAGTATCGTGGCAGCTAACTATGGCTACACCTTC. Drawing the rest from reference TRBV19 and TRBJ1-2, the complete variable domain is DGGITQSPKYLFRKEGQNVTLSCEQNLNHDAMYWYRQDPGQGLRLIYYSQIVNDFQKGDIAEGYSVSREKKESFPLTVTSAQKNPTAFYLCASSIVAANYGYTFGSGTRLTVV.

This chain connects TRBV6-4 to TRBJ2-1; TRBD2 agrees at 10 bases. Germline V gene data show CDR1 as MRHNA and CDR2 as SNTAGT. Trimming took 6 bases from V and 8 from J; bases not matched to a gene: 22. This CDR3 region has 19 residues. The CDR3 protein is CASSLWGTYPSGRGYEQFF. The CDR3 DNA reads TGTGCCAGCAGCCTCTGGGGGACGTATCCTAGCGGGAGAGGCTATGAGCAGTTCTTC.

This clone was detected only once. The chain has TRBV6-5 and TRBJ2-3; D is unclear. V was pared by 8 bases and J by 2 bases, with 8 bases between. The CDR3 loop spans 12 amino acids. CDR1 is MNHEY, CDR2 SVGAGI, per germline. The CDR3 coding sequence is TGTGCCAGCTATTCCATCACAGATACGCAGTATTTT. Its protein is CASYSITDTQYF.

The chain recombines TRBV10-1 with TRBJ2-1, with 7 bases aligning to TRBD2. CDR3 length: 14 amino acids. V dropped 6 bases and J dropped 5; count of bases not matched to a gene: 7. Germline CDR1 reads WNHNN; CDR2 reads SYGVQD (reference sequence). The CDR3 spells CASSGEGHNNEQFF. CDR3 nucleotide sequence: TGCGCCAGCAGCGGGGAGGGCCACAACAATGAGCAGTTCTTC.

The chain combines TRBV27 with TRBJ1-1, with TRBD1 matching over 8 bases. The CDR3 runs 15 residues. The trim removed 4 bases at V and 2 bases at J, leaving 6 bases unmatched. Germline V gives CDR1 MNHEY, CDR2 SMNVEV (reference sequence). In nucleotides, the CDR3 is TGTGCCAGCAGTTCCTGGGGACAGGCTAACACTGAAGCTTTCTTT. The encoded protein is CASSSWGQANTEAFF.

This clone has only one observation. The chain joins TRBV29-1 to TRBJ2-1, with 7 bases fitting TRBD2. CDR3 length: 13 amino acids. V was clipped by 7 bases and J by 6 bases; unmatched bases: 9. Germline assignment: CDR1 SQVTM and CDR2 ANQGSEA. CDR3 coding DNA: TGCAGCGGCGAATCGGGACTACCCAATGAGCAGTTCTTC. Translated: CSGESGLPNEQFF.

This sequence joins TRBV29-1 and TRBJ1-2; TRBD1 agrees at 7 bases. The J segment lost 8 bases and the V segment lost 6 bases, leaving 9 bases of the junction unmatched. This CDR3 has 12 amino acids. Germline V gives CDR1 SQVTM, CDR2 ANQGSEA. The CDR3 loop reads CSVREGARGYTF. The CDR3 DNA reads TGCAGCGTCAGGGAGGGGGCGCGGGGCTACACCTTC.